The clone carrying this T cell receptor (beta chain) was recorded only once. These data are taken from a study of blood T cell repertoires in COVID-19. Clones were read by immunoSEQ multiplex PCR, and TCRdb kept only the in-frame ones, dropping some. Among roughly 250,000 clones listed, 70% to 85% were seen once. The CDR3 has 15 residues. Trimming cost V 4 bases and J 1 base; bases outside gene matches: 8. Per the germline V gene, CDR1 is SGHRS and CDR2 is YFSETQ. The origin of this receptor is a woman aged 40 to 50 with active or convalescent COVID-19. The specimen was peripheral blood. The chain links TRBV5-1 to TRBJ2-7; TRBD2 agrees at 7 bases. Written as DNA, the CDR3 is TGCGCCAGCAGCCCGACGGGACTATCATCCTACGAGCAGTACTTC. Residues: CASSPTGLSSYEQYF.